This TCR beta chain was sequenced during a study of T cell responses to AZD1222 COVID-19 vaccine. Study-wide points: CD4 TCRs covered the whole spike, strongest at regions 160-218 and 743-854.

A note on this clone: Its antigen is not known.

Only in-frame clones appear in the TCRdb table, and some are missing; sequencing was by immunoSEQ multiplex PCR. The sample carries just under 90,000 clones, just over 85% recorded once. The specimen comprised peripheral blood, sampled on day 0 of MenACWY control vaccination. The receptor comes from an adult in good health.

This CDR3 reads CASSVGQGNDYEQFF. CDR3 bases: TGTGCCAGCAGCGTAGGGCAGGGGAATGATTATGAGCAGTTCTTC. The J gene is TRBJ2-1, the V gene TRBV9; D might be TRBD1 (6 bases). CDR1 is SGDLS, CDR2 YYNGEE, per germline. The CDR3 is 15 amino acids. V was clipped by 0 bases and J by 8 bases, with 15 bases between them.